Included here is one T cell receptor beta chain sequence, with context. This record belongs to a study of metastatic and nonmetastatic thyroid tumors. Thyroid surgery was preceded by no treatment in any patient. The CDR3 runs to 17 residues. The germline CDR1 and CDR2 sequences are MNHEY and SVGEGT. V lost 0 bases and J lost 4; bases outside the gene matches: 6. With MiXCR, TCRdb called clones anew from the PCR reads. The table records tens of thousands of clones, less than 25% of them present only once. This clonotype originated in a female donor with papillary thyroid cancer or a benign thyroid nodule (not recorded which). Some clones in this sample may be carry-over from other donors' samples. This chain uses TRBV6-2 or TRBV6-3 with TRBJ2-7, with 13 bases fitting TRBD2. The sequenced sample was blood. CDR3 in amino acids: CASSYSTRTSGRYEQYF. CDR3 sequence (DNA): TGTGCCAGCAGTTACTCGACCCGGACTAGCGGGAGATACGAGCAGTACTTC.